This T cell receptor (beta chain) was recorded in a study of cytomegalovirus exposure and HLA in healthy donors (dated by TCRdb to 2017 to 2019). In the study overall: In an earlier analysis of 587 of the donors, around 290 Gb of sequence data and 90 million to 120 million unique TCR beta sequences from roughly 180 million T cells were reported. Donor age, sex, ethnicity and CMV serostatus were compiled together with the repertoire data. Typing coverage differed by locus: A, B, C, DRB1 and DQB1 were typed in roughly 620-640 donors, DQA1 in about 510, DPA1 in some 570, and DPB1 in around 490. To decide whether each TCR beta V gene segment behaved as functional or pseudogenic, an earlier analysis of fewer than 750 of the donors relied on high-throughput TCR beta sequencing. In a later analysis, previously published TCR beta repertoires from 550 to 700 donors were re-analyzed and high-resolution HLA genotyping was added so that TCR occurrence patterns could be studied. To predict cytomegalovirus infection status, the study brought together high-throughput TCR immunosequencing, statistical association of individual TCRs with disease status, and machine learning. Because of strong linkage in the cohort, a few DR-DQ haplotypes were treated as single units for association and clustering. Both class I and class II loci were covered by HLA typing, at four-digit resolution. The later analysis used no new phenotypic data to find candidate immune exposures, relying instead on TCR beta sequences and their occurrence across donors. The genetic ancestry cluster associated with self-reported Caucasian donors included 80% to 90% of the 300 to 400 genotyped donors. All discovery cohort repertoires had been generated using a single sequencing platform. The aim of the study was to test whether cataloging public T cell receptors could identify signatures of past pathogen exposure. About 280 gigabases of sequencing data and 70 million to 100 million unique TCR sequences made up an early release that covered several hundred HLA-typed donors. On average, roughly 250,000 unique TCR beta nucleotide sequences were sequenced per donor among several hundred genotyped donors of the cohort, with about 17% of those sequences being non-productive. Besides the first cohort of about 730 subjects, a separate validation cohort made up of over 95 different subjects was used. In a later genetic analysis, genome-wide SNP genotypes for about three fifths of the 666 donors were used, and that subset was treated as a discovery cohort. The study profiled the T cell repertoires of about 640 subjects by immunosequencing and related them to cytomegalovirus serostatus. Study-wide conclusions, independent of this receptor: In the study, 164 TCR beta chains were listed as associated with cytomegalovirus. This cohort had only TCR beta chains sequenced, and the lack of alpha or paired-chain data limited which features could be detected. HLA typing was unavailable for some donors at each locus, so association tests used only the typed subset. In a later analysis, HLA-associated TCR beta chains were found to be more clonally expanded and to have lower generation probabilities than equally common non-associated chains. A further reported finding was that TCR beta sequences accurately predicted the HLA-A and HLA-B alleles for most subjects in the first cohort. Linkage disequilibrium might explain the correlated functional status among segregating V segments, but an unknown experimental factor could not be excluded. In a later analysis, several top co-occurrence clusters were reported to appear linked to parvovirus B19, influenza, CMV and Epstein-Barr virus. In a later analysis, TCR association rates were found to vary across HLA loci, with the most associated TCRs seen for DRB1 alleles and the fewest for HLA-C alleles. The earlier analysis of about 600 of the donors excluded 15 to 20 rarely observed V segments, including chromosome 9 orphons, because counts were too low. According to a later analysis, most CMV-associated TCR beta chains appeared to be HLA-restricted, and the HLA associations seemed to be driven largely by CMV exposure. The 87-base-pair reads could not distinguish some IMGT-functional V segments, including TRBV6-2 and TRBV6-3, so those segments were excluded. In an earlier analysis of approximately 590 of the donors, most TCR beta V segments appeared in productive rearrangements about 90% or about 30% of the time, broadly matching IMGT annotations. Compared with the roughly 670-donor mean, donors in an Asian-associated ancestry cluster had fewer N-insertions in productive TCRs, according to a later genetic analysis. V-gene and J-gene trimming of TCR beta chains was associated with a missense DCLRE1C variant in a later genetic analysis, and the association was replicated in an independent cohort. A few of the identified cytomegalovirus-associated TCR beta chains were confirmed in vitro to be specific for cytomegalovirus antigens. Specific HLA alleles were associated with over 15,000 TCR beta sequences at a false discovery rate of 0.05 in a later analysis. The authors suggested that the approach could potentially be generalized to other disease states and immunological phenotypes. A cluster of highly shared sequence variants was judged likely to be a technical artifact of the sequencing pipeline. Strong co-occurrence of HLA alleles, especially DR and DQ, made assigning TCR associations to individual alleles difficult. The presence/absence analyses assumed that sequencing depth was roughly uniform across donors, and that assumption may not be true. Most TCR sequences were seen in very few donors, while some public TCRs were found in many individuals. In both the original and validation cohorts, the classifier was reported to diagnose cytomegalovirus status with high specificity and sensitivity. For the cohort, immune exposure information was limited to CMV serostatus.

Preparation of the library involved the immunoSEQ multiplex PCR assay. For the multiplex PCR, a mixture combining 60 forward primers for TCR Vbeta segments and 13 reverse primers for TCR Jbeta segments was used. Amplification of the CDR3 region of rearranged TCR beta genes was performed with a multiplex PCR assay on genomic DNA. The Illumina HiSeq System was used to sequence the amplified TCR beta libraries as 87-base-pair reads. The paper's processing steps were these. A later analysis tallied tens of millions of unique TCR beta chains across the 700 or so repertoires, and approximately 9.9 million of those chains were shared by two or more donors. Raw reads were error-corrected and collapsed into unique sequences by a nearest-neighbor algorithm in which closely related sequences were merged to remove PCR and sequencing errors. Alignment of CDR3 sequences to IMGT reference sequences was used to assign V, D and J gene segments. For a sequence to be retained, a match of at least six nucleotides was required to both a V gene segment and a J gene segment. A rearrangement counted as productive if the CDR3 had no stop codons and remained in frame with V and J, and every other rearrangement counted as non-productive. CDR3 was defined by IMGT convention, running from the second conserved V-encoded cysteine to the conserved J-encoded phenylalanine. The earlier analysis of fewer than 700 of the donors excluded sequences that lacked an unambiguous match to a single V gene segment. In an earlier analysis of more than 500 of the donors, a V segment was called functional when productive rearrangements were above 56.7%, and segregating when the standard deviation between donors exceeded 5%. A statistical classification framework was built for diagnosing cytomegalovirus status from the catalog of TCR beta chain sequences. In a later analysis, V and J genes were assigned by comparing TCR nucleotide sequences against IMGT/GENE-DB human TR gene sequences. A later analysis assigned CDR3 sequences and most-parsimonious VDJ recombination scenarios with the TCRdist pipeline. A later analysis defined each TCR beta chain by its CDR3 amino acid sequence plus V-gene family, and excluded reads lacking a unique V-gene family. A later analysis removed 550 to 650 highly shared, low-generation-probability nucleotide sequences to deal with suspected cross-contamination and a sequencing artifact. In a later analysis, a clonal expansion index was calculated for each public chain from normalized within-repertoire ranks of inferred template counts. Generation probabilities in a later analysis came from a VDJ recombination model fitted to out-of-frame rearrangements, and those results were checked against IGoR. In a later analysis, TCR-TCR, TCR-HLA and TCR-CMV co-occurrence was scored with hypergeometric tests, and a repertoire-size bias correction was applied to TCR pairs. A later analysis estimated false discovery rates by permuting HLA or CMV assignments 20 times. In a later analysis, co-occurring TCRs were grouped using DBSCAN, with TCRdist sequence similarity added in when clustering inside HLA-allele-positive subsets. Co-occurrence clustering excluded repertoires with fewer than 30,000 or more than 120,000 public chains, plus five with anomalous nucleotide sharing. This is the immuneACCESS table as TCRdb keeps it, with only in-frame sequences that have V and J called. A part of the clones is gone; compared with another copy, unresolved V genes explain less than half, and the rest is unexplained. Clone size and V and J calls were adopted from that table, with D and trimming inferred from the DNA. This sample's table carries 63,000 or so clones. The ten biggest clones cover 15% to 20% of the sample.

The cohort comprised fewer than 700 healthy bone marrow donors. All cohort members were sampled while nominally healthy, although unrecorded immune exposures were likely present. The donor tested CMV seronegative and was one of the 352 seronegative cohort members. A peripheral blood sample was provided by each donor, and peripheral blood mononuclear cells were used for TCR beta sequencing. The Qiagen DNeasy Blood Extraction Kit was used to extract genomic DNA from the blood cell samples. From the cysteine through the phenylalanine, the CDR3 covers 15 amino acids. Only the CDR3 DNA is retained, 45 bases long and in frame from the first base. The germline V gene specifies SGDLS as CDR1 and YYNGEE as CDR2. V is pared back by 0 bases and J by 5 bases, with 15 bases lying between the germline termini. As for this clone: The antigen it recognizes is unknown.

The TCR originated in a boy younger than 18 in good health and CMV-seronegative. The chain couples TRBV9 to TRBJ2-7, with the D gene not confidently named. Sequenced sample: PBMCs. The CDR3 protein is CASSVGPRFNDEQYF. The nucleotide sequence is given as TGTGCCAGCAGCGTAGGCCCCAGATTTAACGACGAGCAGTACTTC.